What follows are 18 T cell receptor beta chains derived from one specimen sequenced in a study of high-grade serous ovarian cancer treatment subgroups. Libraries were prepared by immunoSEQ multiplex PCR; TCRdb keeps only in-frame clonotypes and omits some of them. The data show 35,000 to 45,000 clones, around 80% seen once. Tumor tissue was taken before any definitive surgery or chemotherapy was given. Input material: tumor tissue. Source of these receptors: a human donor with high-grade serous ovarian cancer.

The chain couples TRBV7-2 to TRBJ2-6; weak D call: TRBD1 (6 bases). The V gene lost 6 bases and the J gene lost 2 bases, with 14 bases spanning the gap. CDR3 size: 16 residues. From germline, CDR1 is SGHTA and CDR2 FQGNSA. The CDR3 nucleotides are TGTGCCAGCAGGCGTACAGGGACCCCTGGGGCCAACGTCCTGACTTTC. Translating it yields CASRRTGTPGANVLTF.

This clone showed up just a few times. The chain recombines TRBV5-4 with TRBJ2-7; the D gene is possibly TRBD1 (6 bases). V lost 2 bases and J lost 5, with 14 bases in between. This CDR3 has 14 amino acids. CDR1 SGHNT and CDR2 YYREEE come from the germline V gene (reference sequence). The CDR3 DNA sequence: TGTGCCAGCAGCTTTCAAAGGGGGACACACGAGCAGTACTTC. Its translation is CASSFQRGTHEQYF. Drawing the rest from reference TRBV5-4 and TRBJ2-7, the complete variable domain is ETGVTQSPTHLIKTRGQQVTLRCSSQSGHNTVSWYQQALGQGPQFIFQYYREEENGRGNFPPRFSGLQFPNYSSELNVNALELDDSALYLCASSFQRGTHEQYFGPGTRLTVT.

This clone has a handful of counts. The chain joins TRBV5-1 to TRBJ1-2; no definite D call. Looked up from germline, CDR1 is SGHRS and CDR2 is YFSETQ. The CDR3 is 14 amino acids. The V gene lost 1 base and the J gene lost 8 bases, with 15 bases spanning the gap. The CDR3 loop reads CASSLSARSDGYTF. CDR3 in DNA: TGCGCCAGCAGCTTGAGTGCCCGCAGCGACGGCTACACCTTC. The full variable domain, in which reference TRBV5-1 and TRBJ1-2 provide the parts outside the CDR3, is KAGVTQTPRYLIKTRGQQVTLSCSPISGHRSVSWYQQTPGQGLQFLFEYFSETQRNKGNFPGRFSGRQFSNSRSEMNVSTLELGDSALYLCASSLSARSDGYTFGSGTRLTVV.

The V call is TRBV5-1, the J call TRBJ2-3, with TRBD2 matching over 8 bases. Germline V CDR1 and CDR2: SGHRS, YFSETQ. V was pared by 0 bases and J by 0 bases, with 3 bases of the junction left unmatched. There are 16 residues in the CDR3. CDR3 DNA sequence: TGCGCCAGCAGCTTGGTCCTAGCGGGTAGCACAGATACGCAGTATTTT. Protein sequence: CASSLVLAGSTDTQYF.

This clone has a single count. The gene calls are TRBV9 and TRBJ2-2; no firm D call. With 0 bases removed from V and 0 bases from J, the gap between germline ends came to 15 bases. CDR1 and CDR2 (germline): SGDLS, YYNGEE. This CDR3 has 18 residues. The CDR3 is CASSVVGIDGPNTGELFF. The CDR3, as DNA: TGTGCCAGCAGCGTAGTAGGGATAGACGGTCCGAACACCGGGGAGCTGTTTTTT.

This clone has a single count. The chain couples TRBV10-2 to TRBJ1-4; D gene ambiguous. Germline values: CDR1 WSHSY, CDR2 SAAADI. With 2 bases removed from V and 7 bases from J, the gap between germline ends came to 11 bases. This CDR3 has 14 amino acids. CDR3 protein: CASSEQTEAEKLFF. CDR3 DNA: TGCGCCAGCAGTGAGCAAACAGAGGCTGAAAAACTGTTTTTT.

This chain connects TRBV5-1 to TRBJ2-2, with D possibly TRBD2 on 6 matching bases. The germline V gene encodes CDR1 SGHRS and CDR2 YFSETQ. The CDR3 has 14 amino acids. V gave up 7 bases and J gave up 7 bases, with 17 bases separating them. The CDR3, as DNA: TGCGCCAGCCGTCTTGCGGGGTCGAGCGGGGAGCTGTTTTTT. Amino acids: CASRLAGSSGELFF.

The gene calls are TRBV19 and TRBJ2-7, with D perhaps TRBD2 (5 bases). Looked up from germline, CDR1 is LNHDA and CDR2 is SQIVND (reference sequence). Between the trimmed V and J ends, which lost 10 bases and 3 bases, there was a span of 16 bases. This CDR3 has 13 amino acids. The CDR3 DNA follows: TGTGCCAACGGGGAGCGAACCTTCTACGAGCAGTACTTC. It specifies CANGERTFYEQYF.

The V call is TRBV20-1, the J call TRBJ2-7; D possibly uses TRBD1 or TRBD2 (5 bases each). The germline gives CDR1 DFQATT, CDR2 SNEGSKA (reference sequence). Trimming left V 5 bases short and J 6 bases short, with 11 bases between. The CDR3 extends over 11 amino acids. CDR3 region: CSAGRGAEQYF. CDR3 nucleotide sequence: TGCAGTGCTGGCCGAGGGGCCGAGCAGTACTTC.

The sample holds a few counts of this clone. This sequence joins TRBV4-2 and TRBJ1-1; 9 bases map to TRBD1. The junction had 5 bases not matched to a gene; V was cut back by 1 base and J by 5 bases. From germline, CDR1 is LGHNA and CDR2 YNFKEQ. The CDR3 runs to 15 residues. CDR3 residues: CASSQAPGQGTEAFF. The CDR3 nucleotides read TGTGCCAGCAGCCAAGCACCAGGACAGGGGACTGAAGCTTTCTTT.

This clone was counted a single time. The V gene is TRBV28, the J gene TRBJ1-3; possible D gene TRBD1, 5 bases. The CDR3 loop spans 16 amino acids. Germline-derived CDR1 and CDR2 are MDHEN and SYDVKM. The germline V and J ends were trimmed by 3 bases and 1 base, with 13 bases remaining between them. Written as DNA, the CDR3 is TGTGCCAGCAGTTTTCAGGGAAAAGGGTCTGGAAACACCATATATTTT. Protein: CASSFQGKGSGNTIYF.

In nucleotides, the CDR3 is TGTGCCAGCACCATTACAGGGAGCGACGAGCAGTACTTC. Translating it yields CASTITGSDEQYF. The gene calls are TRBV7-2 and TRBJ2-7; maybe TRBD1 (6 bases). The CDR3 length is 13 residues. Germline-derived CDR1 and CDR2 are SGHTA and FQGNSA. Between the trimmed V and J ends, which lost 7 bases and 5 bases, there was a span of 15 bases. Full variable domain (remainder filled in from reference TRBV7-2 and TRBJ2-7): GAGVSQSPSNKVTEKGKDVELRCDPISGHTALYWYRQSLGQGLEFLIYFQGNSAPDKSGLPSDRFSAERTGGSVSTLTIQRTQQEDSAVYLCASTITGSDEQYFGPGTRLTVT.

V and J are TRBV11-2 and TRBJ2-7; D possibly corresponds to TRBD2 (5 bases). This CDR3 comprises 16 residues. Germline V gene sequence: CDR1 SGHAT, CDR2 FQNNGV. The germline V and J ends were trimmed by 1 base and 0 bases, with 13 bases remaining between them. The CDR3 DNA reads TGTGCCAGCAGCTTAGGTCCGAGGGAGAGCTCCTACGAGCAGTACTTC. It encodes CASSLGPRESSYEQYF.

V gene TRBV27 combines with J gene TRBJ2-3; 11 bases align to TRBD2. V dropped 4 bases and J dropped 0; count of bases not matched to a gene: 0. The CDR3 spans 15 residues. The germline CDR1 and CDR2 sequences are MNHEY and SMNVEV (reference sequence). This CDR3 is CASSWTSGSTDTQYF. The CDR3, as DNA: TGTGCCAGCAGTTGGACTAGCGGGAGCACAGATACGCAGTATTTT.

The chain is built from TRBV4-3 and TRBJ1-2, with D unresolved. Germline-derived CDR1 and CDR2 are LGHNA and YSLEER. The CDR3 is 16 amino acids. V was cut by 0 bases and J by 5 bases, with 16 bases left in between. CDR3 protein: CASSQDTSGVWYGYTF. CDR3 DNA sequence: TGCGCCAGCAGCCAAGATACCAGTGGGGTATGGTATGGCTACACCTTC.

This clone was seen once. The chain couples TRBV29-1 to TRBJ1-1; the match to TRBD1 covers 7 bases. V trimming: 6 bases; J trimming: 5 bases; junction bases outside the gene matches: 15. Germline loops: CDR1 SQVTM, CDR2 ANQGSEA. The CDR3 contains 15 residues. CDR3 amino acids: CSVQGLDHVWTEAFF. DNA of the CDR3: TGCAGCGTACAGGGGTTGGATCATGTATGGACTGAAGCTTTCTTT.

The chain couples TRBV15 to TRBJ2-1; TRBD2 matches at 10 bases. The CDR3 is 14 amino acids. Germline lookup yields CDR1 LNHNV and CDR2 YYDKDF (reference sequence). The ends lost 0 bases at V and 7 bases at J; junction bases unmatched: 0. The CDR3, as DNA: TGTGCCACCAGCAGAGATAGCGGGAGGAATGAGCAGTTCTTC. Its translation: CATSRDSGRNEQFF.

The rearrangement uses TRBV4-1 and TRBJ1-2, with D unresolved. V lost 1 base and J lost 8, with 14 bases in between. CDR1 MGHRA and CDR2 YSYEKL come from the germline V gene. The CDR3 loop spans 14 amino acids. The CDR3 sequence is CASSQVGRMLGYTF. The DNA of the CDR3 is TGCGCCAGCAGCCAAGTTGGAAGGATGTTGGGCTACACCTTC.